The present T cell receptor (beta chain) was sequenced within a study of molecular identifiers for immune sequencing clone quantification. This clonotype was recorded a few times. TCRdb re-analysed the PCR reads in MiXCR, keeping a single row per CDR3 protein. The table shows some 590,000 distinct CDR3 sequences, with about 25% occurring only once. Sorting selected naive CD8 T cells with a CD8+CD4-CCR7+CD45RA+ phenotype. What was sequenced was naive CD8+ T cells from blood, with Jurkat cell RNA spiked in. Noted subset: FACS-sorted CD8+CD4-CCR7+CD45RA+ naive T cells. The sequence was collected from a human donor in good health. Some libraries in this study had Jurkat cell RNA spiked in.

In nucleotides, the CDR3 is TGTGCCTGGAATGTGGGGGCAGGTAATCAGCCCCAGCATTTT. Protein product: CAWNVGAGNQPQHF. The rearrangement links TRBV30 to TRBJ1-5, with a weak D call TRBD1 (6 bases). The CDR3 covers 14 residues. CDR1 is GTSNPN, CDR2 SVGIG, per germline (reference sequence). V dropped 4 bases and J dropped 4 bases, with 14 bases sitting between them.